The text below deals with one T cell receptor beta chain. What it binds is unknown. 60 Vbeta and 13 Jbeta primers were used in PCR. Assay: immunoSEQ multiplex PCR; the TCRdb copy retains only in-frame clones and omits some. This table has 140,000 to 150,000 clones, about three quarters appearing once. This specimen belongs to a study of cytomegalovirus exposure and HLA in healthy donors. The study's findings and limits: With later analysis, a missense DCLRE1C variant became linked to TCR beta V- and J-gene trimming. Highly shared sequence variants in one cluster were likely a sequencing artifact. By HLA locus, TCR association rates varied in a later analysis, with DRB1 showing the most and HLA-C the fewest. Fewer N-insertions (relative to the roughly 660-donor mean) were reportedly seen in an Asian-associated ancestry cluster in a later analysis.

The germline CDR1 and CDR2 sequences are SGHRS and YFSETQ. This CDR3 is 13 amino acids long. The trim removed 4 bases at V and 3 bases at J, leaving 4 bases unmatched. Sequencing was carried out using PBMCs. The receptor's source is a young woman in good health and CMV-seronegative. The chain joins TRBV5-1 to TRBJ2-7; 7 bases line up with TRBD2. CDR3 DNA: TGCGCCAGCAGCATTGGGGGGGTCTACGAGCAGTACTTC. Translated, it gives CASSIGGVYEQYF.